This T cell receptor (beta chain) is drawn from a study of OX40 agonist ivuxolimab in advanced cancers. Study-level information: Dose-escalation subjects each had hepatocellular carcinoma, melanoma, renal cell or head and neck cancer. Participants averaged roughly 60 years of age (range roughly 23 to 80) and were roughly 83% male.

Here immunoSEQ multiplex PCR was the method, and the copy in TCRdb shows in-frame clones only, minus some. The sample has roughly 92,000 clones; roughly 89% are singletons. This CDR3 has 20 amino acids. Germline values: CDR1 MNHEY, CDR2 SMNVEV (reference sequence). V gave up 5 bases and J gave up 2 bases; unmatched junction bases: 16. Systemic immunosuppression or autoimmune disease history was grounds to exclude patients. Findings and caveats of the study: Determination of antigen specificity was not performed for the expanded peripheral T cells.

Worth noting for this clone: The target antigen is unknown.

The sequence came from an adult with an advanced solid tumor such as melanoma, head and neck, liver or kidney cancer. This chain connects TRBV27 to TRBJ2-7; 15 bases are a match to TRBD2. The sample here was CD4+ or CD8+ T cells sorted from blood, taken in a trial of the OX40 agonist ivuxolimab. DNA of the CDR3: TGTGCCAGCAGTCCGCGCCCACCGGGGACTAGCGGGAGGCCTACCTACGAGCAGTACTTC. Its protein is CASSPRPPGTSGRPTYEQYF.